The next 13 T cell receptor beta chains were all read from a single sample in a study of Ad26.COV2.S vaccination and SARS-CoV-2 variants. As for treatment: roughly 19 received Ad26.COV2.S at low or high dose, single or two shots; five or six received placebo; per-sample allocation not given. Repertoires come from day 63 after the first vaccine or placebo injection. Measured with immunoSEQ multiplex PCR; TCRdb has only the in-frame clones, and not every one. This sample has 350,000 to 450,000 clones, with about 85% found just once. The sample consisted of peripheral blood, taken in a trial of Ad26.COV2.S vaccine versus placebo. The source is a person aged 18-65 years who received the Ad26.COV2.S COVID-19 vaccine or a placebo.

The chain uses TRBV7-2 and TRBJ2-5; D remains unclear. V was shortened by 3 bases and J by 5 bases, with 7 bases between the two germline ends. CDR3 size: 12 residues. The V gene's germline CDR1 is SGHTA and CDR2 FQGNSA. The CDR3 loop reads CASSFVGETQYF. CDR3 DNA sequence: TGTGCCAGCAGCTTCGTAGGTGAGACCCAGTACTTC.

This chain joins TRBV19 and TRBJ1-5; unclear D gene. V lost 3 bases and J lost 3, with 12 bases in between. CDR1 is LNHDA and CDR2 is SQIVND in the germline V gene (reference sequence). This CDR3 has 15 amino acids. The CDR3 sequence is CASSILLRVNQPQHF. In nucleotides, the CDR3 is TGTGCCAGTAGTATTCTTTTAAGAGTCAATCAGCCCCAGCATTTT.

On this clone: Other DNA variants within this sample encode the same CDR3. This chain joins TRBV18 and TRBJ1-3, with D perhaps TRBD1 (6 bases). Germline V CDR1 and CDR2: KGHSH, LQKENI. The germline V and J ends were trimmed by 5 bases and 1 base, with 6 bases remaining between them. The CDR3 totals 13 residues. CDR3 sequence (DNA): TGTGCCAGCTCAACAGGGTCTGGAAACACCATATATTTT. Translation gives CASSTGSGNTIYF.

The V gene is TRBV12-3 or TRBV12-4, the J gene TRBJ1-2; maybe TRBD1 (6 bases). The CDR3 sequence is 12 residues long. Trimming stripped 5 bases from V and 4 bases from J, with 8 bases between. This CDR3 reads CASSGQLYGYTF. Written as DNA, the CDR3 is TGTGCCAGCAGTGGACAGCTCTATGGCTACACCTTC.

This clone was detected only a few times. This chain joins TRBV6-5 and TRBJ1-3; D is unresolved. Per germline, CDR1 MNHEY and CDR2 SVGAGI. The CDR3 totals 14 residues. The V and J ends lost 6 bases and 0 bases respectively, with 9 bases between them. The CDR3 protein is CASRRGFSGNTIYF. CDR3 sequence (DNA): TGTGCCAGCAGACGAGGTTTCTCTGGAAACACCATATATTTT.

This sequence joins TRBV4-1 and TRBJ1-5, with a weak D call TRBD1 (6 bases). CDR3 length equals 18 residues. Germline assignment: CDR1 MGHRA and CDR2 YSYEKL. Trimming removed 1 base at V and 0 bases at J, with 16 bases between. The CDR3: CASSQGSGQPYSNQPQHF. CDR3 sequence (DNA): TGCGCCAGCAGCCAAGGAAGCGGACAGCCTTATAGCAATCAGCCCCAGCATTTT.

The V call is TRBV5-1, the J call TRBJ2-5, with 7 bases that match TRBD2. Germline assignment: CDR1 SGHRS and CDR2 YFSETQ. V shed 1 base, J shed 2 bases, and the junction held 5 bases outside the gene matches. This CDR3 has 15 residues. The CDR3 region has the DNA TGCGCCAGCAGCTTGAGCGGGAAGGCACAAGAGACCCAGTACTTC. This translates into CASSLSGKAQETQYF.

V usage is TRBV5-1 and J usage is TRBJ1-2; D remains unclear. This CDR3 is 15 amino acids long. V lost 3 bases and J lost 5, with 17 bases in between. The germline V gene encodes CDR1 SGHRS and CDR2 YFSETQ. Written as DNA, the CDR3 is TGCGCCAGCAGCTCTGCCCAGGCCCACCTTTATGGCTACACCTTC. It yields the protein CASSSAQAHLYGYTF.

The chain is built from TRBV18 and TRBJ1-2, with D hard to call. This CDR3 spans 13 amino acids. CDR1 and CDR2 from the germline V gene are KGHSH and LQKENI. The V end lost 3 bases, the J end lost 10 bases, and 15 bases lay between the germline ends. This CDR3 is CASSPPGPLVYTF. The CDR3 DNA reads TGTGCCAGCTCACCTCCGGGCCCCCTCGTCTACACCTTC.

J is TRBJ2-3 and V is TRBV7-6; D could derive from TRBD1 or TRBD2 (5 bases each). The CDR3 contains 17 residues. Germline loops: CDR1 SGHVS, CDR2 FNYEAQ. V was cut by 7 bases and J by 1 base, with 21 bases left in between. The CDR3 nucleotides are TGTGCCAGCACCAACCGAGGGGCAGGGCGAGGCACAGATACGCAGTATTTT. Its translation: CASTNRGAGRGTDTQYF.

V and J are TRBV9 and TRBJ2-7; a possible D gene is TRBD2 (6 bases). V gave up 4 bases and J gave up 4 bases, with 12 bases separating them. From germline, CDR1 is SGDLS and CDR2 YYNGEE. This CDR3 contains 13 residues. The DNA of the CDR3 is TGTGCCAGCAGCCCTCTCGGGGGTTACGAGCAGTACTTC. Encoded protein: CASSPLGGYEQYF.

V is TRBV19 and J is TRBJ1-2; D perhaps matches TRBD1 (5 bases). This CDR3 has 15 residues. V was shortened by 1 base and J by 0 bases, with 9 bases between the two germline ends. CDR1 and CDR2 from the germline V gene are LNHDA and SQIVND (reference sequence). The CDR3 sequence is CASSIGGKANYGYTF. CDR3 nucleotides: TGTGCCAGTAGTATAGGGGGGAAAGCTAACTATGGCTACACCTTC. Supplemented by reference TRBV19 and TRBJ1-2, the full variable domain reads DGGITQSPKYLFRKEGQNVTLSCEQNLNHDAMYWYRQDPGQGLRLIYYSQIVNDFQKGDIAEGYSVSREKKESFPLTVTSAQKNPTAFYLCASSIGGKANYGYTFGSGTRLTVV.

The chain joins TRBV6-1 to TRBJ1-5; D is perhaps TRBD1 (5 bases). Germline CDR1 and CDR2: MNHNS and SASEGT. The CDR3 has 16 amino acids. V lost 2 bases and J lost 1, with 12 bases in between. The CDR3 region has the DNA TGTGCCAGCAGTGAATCTCGGACACTGAGCAATCAGCCCCAGCATTTT. Translation gives CASSESRTLSNQPQHF.